A selection of T cell receptor beta chains follows, all from one sample in a study of OX40 agonist ivuxolimab in advanced cancers. Repertoires were generated with immunoSEQ multiplex PCR, while TCRdb's copy carries only in-frame clones and drops some. Of under 80,000 clones listed, 88% are singletons. The sample was CD4+ or CD8+ T cells sorted from blood, taken in a trial of the OX40 agonist ivuxolimab. These TCRs come from an adult with an advanced solid tumor such as melanoma, head and neck, liver or kidney cancer. Each CDR3 is given with its conserved first and last residue. Fields, in order: V gene, clone size, J gene, D gene, CDR3 protein, CDR3 DNA. A D gene is named only where the DNA matches it firmly. Rows may omit the clone size; those that give it use once, few, many or a size class.

TRBV6-1,-,TRBJ1-1,-,CASTLLGGRGTEAFF,TGTGCCAGCACCTTGCTGGGAGGTCGGGGCACTGAAGCTTTCTTT
TRBV18,-,TRBJ1-5,-,CASSPLEGPRGNQPQHF,TGTGCCAGCTCACCACTCGAGGGCCCCCGAGGGAATCAGCCCCAGCATTTT
TRBV6-5,-,TRBJ2-5,-,CASSSGETQYF,TGTGCCAGCAGCTCCGGGGAGACCCAGTACTTC
TRBV7-9,once,TRBJ1-5,-,CASSAGNSNQPQHF,TGTGCCAGCAGCGCGGGAAATAGCAATCAGCCCCAGCATTTT
TRBV5-6,-,TRBJ1-4,-,CASSLARTLTNEKLFF,TGTGCCAGCAGCTTGGCCAGGACACTTACTAATGAAAAACTGTTTTTT
TRBV10-3,-,TRBJ1-1,-,CAISGSRSAREAFF,TGTGCCATCAGTGGGAGCAGGAGTGCCCGGGAAGCTTTCTTT
TRBV28,-,TRBJ2-5,-,CASSSRVGRETQYF,TGTGCCAGCAGTTCCCGGGTGGGGAGGGAGACCCAGTACTTC
TRBV27,-,TRBJ1-1,-,CASSLDGRTNTEAFF,TGTGCCAGCAGTTTAGACGGACGGACGAACACTGAAGCTTTCTTT
TRBV11-2,few,TRBJ1-2,TRBD1,CASSPTGGYGYTF,TGTGCCAGCAGCCCCACAGGGGGATATGGCTACACCTTC
TRBV9,-,TRBJ1-4,-,CASSVAPGTNEKLFF,TGTGCCAGCAGCGTAGCGCCGGGGACTAATGAAAAACTGTTTTTT
TRBV2,-,TRBJ2-3,TRBD1,CASSKTGVGDTQYF,TGTGCCAGCAGTAAGACAGGGGTGGGAGATACGCAGTATTTT
TRBV5-1,-,TRBJ2-7,-,CASTAGQTLSYEQYF,TGCGCCAGCACCGCGGGACAGACTCTCTCCTACGAGCAGTACTTC
TRBV20-1,-,TRBJ2-7,-,CSARSMGEQYF,TGCAGTGCTAGATCGATGGGTGAGCAGTACTTC
TRBV28,-,TRBJ1-5,-,CASTFGGPGQPQHF,TGTGCCAGCACCTTCGGAGGGCCGGGTCAGCCCCAGCATTTT
TRBV5-1,-,TRBJ2-3,-,CASSSPGTDTQYF,TGCGCCAGCAGCTCCCCCGGCACAGATACGCAGTATTTT
TRBV11-2,once,TRBJ2-3,TRBD2,CASSSAGAVDTQYF,TGTGCCAGCAGCTCAGCGGGGGCGGTTGATACGCAGTATTTT
TRBV5-1,-,TRBJ2-6,-,CASSPGGGAGANVLTF,TGCGCCAGCAGCCCCGGAGGAGGGGCTGGGGCCAACGTCCTGACTTTC
TRBV9,-,TRBJ2-7,-,CASSHGSKSSYEQYF,TGTGCCAGCAGCCACGGCTCCAAATCCTCCTACGAGCAGTACTTC
TRBV18,-,TRBJ1-5,TRBD1,CASSQQQGRGPQHF,TGTGCCAGCTCACAACAACAGGGGCGAGGGCCCCAGCATTTT
TRBV10-3,-,TRBJ1-2,TRBD1,CAISESGTGVNYGYTF,TGTGCCATCAGTGAGTCCGGGACAGGGGTTAACTATGGCTACACCTTC
TRBV10-3,-,TRBJ2-1,-,CAISEKQGRDNEQFF,TGTGCCATCAGTGAGAAGCAGGGAAGGGACAATGAGCAGTTCTTC
TRBV28,-,TRBJ1-2,-,CASSFSSRGFGYGYTF,TGTGCCAGCAGTTTCAGTAGTCGGGGTTTCGGCTATGGCTACACCTTC
TRBV19,few,TRBJ1-4,-,CASSATGGAYEKLFF,TGTGCCAGTAGTGCCACGGGGGGCGCATATGAAAAACTGTTTTTT
TRBV28,-,TRBJ2-1,-,CASSLDGYNEQFF,TGTGCCAGCAGTTTAGACGGATACAATGAGCAGTTCTTC
TRBV5-4,-,TRBJ2-3,TRBD2,CASTAGGTDTQYF,TGTGCCAGCACGGCGGGGGGCACAGATACGCAGTATTTT
TRBV5-1,few,TRBJ1-5,-,CASSLGPGGNQPQHF,TGCGCCAGCAGCTTAGGCCCGGGTGGCAATCAGCCCCAGCATTTT
TRBV15,-,TRBJ2-5,-,CATSGTGETQYF,TGTGCCACCAGCGGTACAGGGGAGACCCAGTACTTC
TRBV29-1,-,TRBJ2-7,-,CSVDSHRGQYF,TGCAGCGTTGATTCCCACCGTGGGCAGTACTTC
TRBV19,-,TRBJ2-7,-,CATSGGLYEQYF,TGTGCCACCTCGGGGGGCCTCTACGAGCAGTACTTC
TRBV5-1,-,TRBJ2-7,TRBD1,CASSLGAGTGVGEQYF,TGCGCCAGCAGCTTGGGGGCCGGGACAGGAGTGGGGGAGCAGTACTTC
TRBV19,-,TRBJ2-6,TRBD1,CASIKLAGTGGPRGSGANVLTF,TGTGCCAGTATTAAGTTAGCTGGGACAGGGGGTCCCCGTGGTTCTGGGGCCAACGTCCTGACTTTC
TRBV6-5,-,TRBJ1-2,-,CASWTVGYGYTF,TGTGCCAGCTGGACTGTGGGGTATGGCTACACCTTC
TRBV14,once,TRBJ2-4,-,CASSQGNLAKNIQYF,TGTGCCAGCAGCCAAGGGAACTTAGCCAAAAACATTCAGTACTTC
TRBV5-1,-,TRBJ2-7,-,CASSLEARSYEQYF,TGCGCCAGCAGCTTGGAGGCGCGTTCCTACGAGCAGTACTTC
TRBV6-5,-,TRBJ1-1,-,CASRRQLGTEAFF,TGTGCCAGCAGACGACAATTGGGCACTGAAGCTTTCTTT
TRBV19,few,TRBJ1-1,-,CASSYGVGLNTEAFF,TGTGCCAGCTCCTATGGGGTAGGGCTGAACACTGAAGCTTTCTTT
TRBV5-1,-,TRBJ2-5,-,CASSLAPGYQETQYF,TGCGCCAGCAGCTTGGCACCGGGATACCAAGAGACCCAGTACTTC
TRBV2,-,TRBJ1-4,TRBD1,CASSGPPPGTGGEKLFF,TGTGCCAGCAGTGGACCCCCTCCCGGGACAGGGGGTGAAAAACTGTTTTTT
TRBV9,-,TRBJ1-4,TRBD1,CASSTRTGGTTNEKLFF,TGTGCCAGCAGCACCCGGACAGGCGGCACAACTAATGAAAAACTGTTTTTT
TRBV6-1,-,TRBJ1-1,-,CASSSLSRGGAEAFF,TGTGCCAGCAGCTCGTTATCTAGGGGTGGTGCTGAAGCTTTCTTT
TRBV30,-,TRBJ1-2,TRBD1,CAWSDRGRGYTF,TGTGCCTGGAGCGACAGGGGGAGAGGCTACACCTTC
TRBV7-8,-,TRBJ2-7,-,CASSRTRTGYEQYF,TGTGCCAGCAGCAGGACCCGAACCGGATACGAGCAGTACTTC
TRBV11-2,-,TRBJ2-2,-,CASSLAPGLNTGELFF,TGTGCCAGCAGCTTAGCTCCGGGACTCAACACCGGGGAGCTGTTTTTT
TRBV6-1,-,TRBJ1-4,-,CASSEVGIANEKLFF,TGTGCCAGCAGTGAAGTTGGGATAGCTAATGAAAAACTGTTTTTT